These T cell receptor beta chains were read from a single sample in a study of siplizumab effects on memory and regulatory T cells. TCRdb's table, derived via immunoSEQ multiplex PCR, lists solely in-frame clones and lacks some. The table has 100,000 or so clones, about 92% seen once; the top ten hold 0.32%. Sequencing was done on a sample of CD4+ T cells sorted from blood. These receptors came from a human donor in good health. CDR3s leave out the opening cysteine and the closing phenylalanine or tryptophan. The D gene is left open where the match is weak.

D	V	CDR3
TRBD1	TRBV7-8	ASSYVLDRGRSEQY
-	TRBV7-2	ASREDRQNTEAF
-	TRBV6-5	ASSRGLNYGYT
-	TRBV2	ASSEGGVKETQY
-	TRBV28	ASSLGDEQY
TRBD1	TRBV18	ASSPPSRGISYEQY
TRBD2	TRBV12-5	ASGPRTSTYEQY
-	TRBV18	ASSPQAQETQY
TRBD1	TRBV7-2	ASSSRDRGGSHGYT
-	TRBV4-2	ASSPKLDTQY
-	TRBV4-1	ASSQGLSNEKLF
TRBD1	TRBV7-3	AKLRTGTNSSTDTQY
-	TRBV25-1	ASRRSGQPYNEQF
-	TRBV7-2	ASSPPADYEQY
TRBD2	TRBV29-1	SVTSGGGGEQY
-	TRBV6-5	ASSLDSLYNEQF
-	TRBV7-6	ASSLSSYEQY
-	TRBV20-1	SARQNEKLF
TRBD2	TRBV9	ASSVDPDGSGTGELF
-	TRBV4-2	ASSQDISNQPQH
-	TRBV13	ASSRGLRREQY
-	TRBV5-6	ASSLGVGDTDTQY
-	TRBV28	ASTVGGGASTDTQY
TRBD1	TRBV30	AWSVPGQGYHEQY
-	TRBV15	ATSRDRDRLGAGANVLT
TRBD1	TRBV5-1	ASSRDRGPKTAEAF
TRBD2	TRBV4-2	ASSQDRSGGLQETQY
TRBD2	TRBV5-4	ASSLASGINTGELF
TRBD2	TRBV18	ASSVAGLAGVAYEQY
TRBD1	TRBV5-1	ASSLYGTGAQEKLF
-	TRBV23-1	ASSPKGNTEAF
-	TRBV5-1	ASSLYGQLSGNEQF
-	TRBV6-1	FCVRREGLDTEAF
-	TRBV9	ASSERLDVYEQF
-	TRBV29-1	SALGPVGYEQY
-	TRBV19	ASSKLGGLENTEAF
TRBD1	TRBV29-1	SVEGRDSQETQY